Given below is one TCR beta chain in context. Its antigen is undetermined. This record belongs to a study of a mutant IDH1 vaccine in newly diagnosed glioma. Notes on the study in general: Detectable vaccine-induced immune responses arose in almost 95% of patients.

The CDR3 has 15 amino acids. Germline CDR1 reads SGHRS; CDR2 reads YFSETQ. Trimming left V 0 bases short and J 4 bases short, with 13 bases between. Some clones are missing from TCRdb's copy, which holds only in-frame ones; the method was immunoSEQ multiplex PCR. The sample lists around 40,000 clones; approximately 76% were seen once. The time point is: week 23, last vaccination. Topical imiquimod accompanied each vaccine dose, which consisted of 300 ug of mutant IDH1 20-mer peptide. V and J are TRBV5-1 and TRBJ2-5, with D perhaps given as TRBD1 or TRBD2 (7 bases each). Material: PBMCs, obtained from a glioma patient whose treatment included an IDH1 peptide vaccine. The sequence was collected from a man aged 50 to 59 with glioma. CDR3 protein: CASSLEQGGGETQYF. The CDR3 coding sequence is TGCGCCAGCAGCTTGGAGCAGGGGGGGGGAGAGACCCAGTACTTC.